This TCR beta chain came from a study of T cell responses to AZD1222 COVID-19 vaccine. Study conclusions and caveats: Repertoires were obtained solely post-peak T cell response. Baseline seropositivity occurred in only a handful of AZD1222 recipients.

About this clone: No antigen is known for it.

The CDR3 totals 14 residues. After removal of 6 bases from V and 5 bases from J, the junction contained 6 bases not matched to a gene. Germline loops: CDR1 MNHEY, CDR2 SVGAGI. TCRdb's copy holds only in-frame clones and misses some; the assay was immunoSEQ multiplex PCR. The data show about 200,000 clones, with roughly nine tenths seen just once and approximately 4% held by the top ten. Material: peripheral blood, obtained 28 days after the second dose of the MenACWY control vaccine. This TCR was sampled from an adult who received the MenACWY meningococcal vaccine as a control. V gene TRBV6-5 combines with J gene TRBJ2-1, with 8 bases identical to TRBD2. In DNA, the CDR3 is TGTGCCAGCAGCGTAGCGGGACCAAACAATGAGCAGTTCTTC. Its protein is CASSVAGPNNEQFF.